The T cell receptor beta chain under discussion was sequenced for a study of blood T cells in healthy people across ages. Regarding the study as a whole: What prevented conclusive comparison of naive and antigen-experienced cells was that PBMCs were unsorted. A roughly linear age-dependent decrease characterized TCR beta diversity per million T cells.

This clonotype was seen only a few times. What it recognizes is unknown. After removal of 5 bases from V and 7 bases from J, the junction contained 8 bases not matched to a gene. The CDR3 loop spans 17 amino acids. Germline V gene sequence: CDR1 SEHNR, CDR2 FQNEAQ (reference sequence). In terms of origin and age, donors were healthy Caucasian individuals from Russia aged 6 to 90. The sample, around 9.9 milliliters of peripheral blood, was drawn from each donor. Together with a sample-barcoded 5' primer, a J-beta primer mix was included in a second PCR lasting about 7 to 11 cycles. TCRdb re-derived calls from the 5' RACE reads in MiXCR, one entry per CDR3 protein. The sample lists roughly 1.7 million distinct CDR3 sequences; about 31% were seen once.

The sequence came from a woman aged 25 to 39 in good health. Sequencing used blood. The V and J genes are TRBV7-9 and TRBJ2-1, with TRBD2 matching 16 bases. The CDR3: CASSPGTSGRGWNEQFF. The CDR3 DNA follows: TGTGCCAGCAGCCCCGGGACTAGCGGGAGGGGTTGGAATGAGCAGTTCTTC.